This TCR beta chain was recovered during a study of blood T cell repertoires in COVID-19 (dated by TCRdb to 2018 to 2021). Background for the entire study: Collaborator samples came from the United States, Italy and Spain and covered acute and convalescent phases of COVID-19. The prospective study material was composed of cDNA or gDNA derived from T cells, B-cell-depleted T cells, or PBMCs. Deeply sampled blood TCRbeta repertoires from subjects exposed to, actively infected with, or recovered from COVID-19 were included in the dataset. A freely available public database, intended as a resource for researchers studying the immune response to SARS-CoV-2, is where the repertoires were released. The samples were drawn from the first 160 participants of the ongoing ImmuneRACE study and from about 1,200 subjects provided by 6 global collaborators. Nearly every sample came with metadata listing a de-identified subject ID, COVID-19 status, age in years and sex. HLA class I and class II types, where available, came from metadata supplied by the sample provider rather than from assay-based typing. On the study overall, not on this receptor specifically: Clinical and demographic metadata were provided uncurated, with the amount varying by source and participant.

TCRbeta CDR3 regions were amplified from genomic DNA by means of the immunoSEQ Assay, a bias-controlled multiplex PCR. The authors' pipeline ran thus. The number of nucleated cells in each sample was estimated from the amplification of reference gene primers within the assay. To quantify the absolute abundance of each unique TCRbeta CDR3 rearrangement, sequence reads were collapsed and filtered. For each sample, productive Simpson clonality was calculated by taking the square root of Simpson's diversity index across productive rearrangements. Imported from immuneACCESS, the table was reduced by TCRdb to in-frame sequences with V and J called. These copies leave out some clones; in studies compared against another copy, an unresolved V gene accounts for under half, and the cause of the remainder is not known. The V and J calls and clone size are taken from that table; D and trimming were inferred from the DNA. Recorded for this sample are over 250,000 clones; 89% of them occurred a single time. Roughly 2.2% of the sample lies in the top ten.

The CDR3 covers 16 residues, taking in both the cysteine and the phenylalanine. Left in the record is the CDR3 DNA by itself, 48 bases read in frame from the first base. Per the germline V gene, SGHRS is the CDR1 and YFSETQ is the CDR2. Trimming removed 4 bases from V and 2 bases from J; the gene matches leave 6 bases unexplained. Collaborating institutions collected whole blood in K2EDTA tubes following their own protocols. For TCRbeta analysis, collaborators shipped samples in one of three forms: frozen whole blood, isolated PBMCs, or DNA extracted from either of those sample types. This clone was detected only once. No antigen is known for it. Base quality data are lacking; no much larger clone is found one base away.

The clonotype was recovered from a man aged 50 to 60 with acute or convalescent COVID-19. Source material: peripheral blood. In this chain, TRBV5-1 is recombined with TRBJ2-5; 12 junctional bases match TRBD2. At the DNA level, the sequence is TGCGCCAGCAGCACCCTGACTAGCGGGGGACAAGAGACCCAGTACTTC. This codes for CASSTLTSGGQETQYF.